What follows is one T cell receptor (beta chain) and its context. As yet, its antigen is unknown. The trim removed 2 bases at V and 2 bases at J, leaving 4 bases unmatched. CDR1 and CDR2 from the germline V gene are LGHNA and YNFKEQ. The CDR3 sequence is 15 residues long. Peripheral blood came from all dose cohorts at three timepoints. This table comes from immunoSEQ multiplex PCR, and its TCRdb copy is limited to in-frame clones, with some not included. The sample has tens of thousands of clones, 80% to 90% seen once. The record originates from a study of OX40 agonist ivuxolimab in advanced cancers. Whole-study findings and limits: Expanded clones were, on average, more numerous among CD8+ T cells than CD4+. Partial responders dosed at 0.1-3.0 mg/kg displayed clonal expansion ranking among the lowest. Low normalized T-cell clonal expansion was also seen in some nonresponders.

The sample here was CD4+ or CD8+ T cells sorted from blood, taken in a trial of the OX40 agonist ivuxolimab. This sequence joins TRBV4-2 and TRBJ2-5; 8 bases are shared with TRBD2. The TCR originated in an adult with an advanced solid tumor such as melanoma, head and neck, liver or kidney cancer. The CDR3 DNA follows: TGTGCCAGCAGCCAATTAGCGGGATCGCAAGAGACCCAGTACTTC. Translating gives CASSQLAGSQETQYF.